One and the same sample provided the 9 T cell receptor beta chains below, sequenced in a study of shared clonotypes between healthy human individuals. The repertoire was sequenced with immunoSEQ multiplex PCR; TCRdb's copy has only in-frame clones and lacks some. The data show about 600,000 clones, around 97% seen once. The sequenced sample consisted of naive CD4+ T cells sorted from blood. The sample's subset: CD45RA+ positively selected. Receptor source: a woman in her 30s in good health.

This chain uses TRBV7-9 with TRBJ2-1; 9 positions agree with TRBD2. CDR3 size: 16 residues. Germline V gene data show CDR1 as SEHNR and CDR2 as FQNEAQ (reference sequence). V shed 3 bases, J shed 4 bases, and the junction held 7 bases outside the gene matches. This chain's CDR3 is CASSFAVTSGYNEQFF. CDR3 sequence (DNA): TGTGCCAGCAGCTTCGCCGTGACTAGCGGTTACAATGAGCAGTTCTTC.

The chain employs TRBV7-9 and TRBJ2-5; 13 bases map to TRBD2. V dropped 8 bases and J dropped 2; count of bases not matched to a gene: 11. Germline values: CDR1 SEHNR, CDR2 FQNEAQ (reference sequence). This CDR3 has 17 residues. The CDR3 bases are TGTGCCAGCCCCGGACTAGCGGGAGATTTTGTTCAAGAGACCCAGTACTTC. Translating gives CASPGLAGDFVQETQYF.

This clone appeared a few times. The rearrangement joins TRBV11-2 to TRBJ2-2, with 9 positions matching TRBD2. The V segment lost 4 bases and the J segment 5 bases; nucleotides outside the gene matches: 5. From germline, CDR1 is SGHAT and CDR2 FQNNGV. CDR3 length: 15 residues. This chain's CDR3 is CASSSGLARTGELFF. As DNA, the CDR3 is TGTGCCAGCAGCTCGGGACTAGCCCGGACCGGGGAGCTGTTTTTT.

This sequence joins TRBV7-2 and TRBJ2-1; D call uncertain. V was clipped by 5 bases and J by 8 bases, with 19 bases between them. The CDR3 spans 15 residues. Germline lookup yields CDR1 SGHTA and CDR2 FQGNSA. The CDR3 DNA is TGTGCCAGCAGCACATCCCCCTCCCTGGGCCATGAGCAGTTCTTC. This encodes CASSTSPSLGHEQFF.

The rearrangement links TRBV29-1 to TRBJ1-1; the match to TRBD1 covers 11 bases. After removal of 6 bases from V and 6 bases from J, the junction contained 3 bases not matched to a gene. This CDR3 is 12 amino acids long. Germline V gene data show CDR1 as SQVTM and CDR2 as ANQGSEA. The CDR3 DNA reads TGCAGCGTGTCGGGACAGGGGGCTGAAGCTTTCTTT. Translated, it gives CSVSGQGAEAFF.

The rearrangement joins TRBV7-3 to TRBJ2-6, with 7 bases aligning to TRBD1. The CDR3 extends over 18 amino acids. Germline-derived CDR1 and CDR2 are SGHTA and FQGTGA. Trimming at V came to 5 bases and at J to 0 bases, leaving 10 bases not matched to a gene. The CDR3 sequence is CASSQRGRIPSGANVLTF. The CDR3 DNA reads TGTGCCAGCAGCCAAAGGGGGCGAATCCCCTCTGGGGCCAACGTCCTGACTTTC.

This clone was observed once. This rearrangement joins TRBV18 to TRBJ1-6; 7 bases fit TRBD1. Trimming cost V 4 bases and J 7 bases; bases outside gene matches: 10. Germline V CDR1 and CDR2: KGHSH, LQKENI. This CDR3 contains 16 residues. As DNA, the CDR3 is TGTGCCAGCTCACAAGAGGGACAGATAAAGAATTCACCCCTCCACTTT. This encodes CASSQEGQIKNSPLHF.

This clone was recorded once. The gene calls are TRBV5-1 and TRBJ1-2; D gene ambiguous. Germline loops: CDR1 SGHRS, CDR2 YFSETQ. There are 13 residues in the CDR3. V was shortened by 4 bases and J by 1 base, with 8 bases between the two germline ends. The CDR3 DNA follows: TGCGCCAGCAGCGCAGGTTATAACTATGGCTACACCTTC. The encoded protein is CASSAGYNYGYTF.

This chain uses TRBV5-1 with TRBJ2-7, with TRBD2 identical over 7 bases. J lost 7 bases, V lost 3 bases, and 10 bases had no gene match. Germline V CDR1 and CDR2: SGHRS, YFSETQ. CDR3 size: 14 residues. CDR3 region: CASSSMAGEDEQYF. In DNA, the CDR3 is TGCGCCAGCAGCTCTATGGCGGGAGAGGATGAGCAGTACTTC.